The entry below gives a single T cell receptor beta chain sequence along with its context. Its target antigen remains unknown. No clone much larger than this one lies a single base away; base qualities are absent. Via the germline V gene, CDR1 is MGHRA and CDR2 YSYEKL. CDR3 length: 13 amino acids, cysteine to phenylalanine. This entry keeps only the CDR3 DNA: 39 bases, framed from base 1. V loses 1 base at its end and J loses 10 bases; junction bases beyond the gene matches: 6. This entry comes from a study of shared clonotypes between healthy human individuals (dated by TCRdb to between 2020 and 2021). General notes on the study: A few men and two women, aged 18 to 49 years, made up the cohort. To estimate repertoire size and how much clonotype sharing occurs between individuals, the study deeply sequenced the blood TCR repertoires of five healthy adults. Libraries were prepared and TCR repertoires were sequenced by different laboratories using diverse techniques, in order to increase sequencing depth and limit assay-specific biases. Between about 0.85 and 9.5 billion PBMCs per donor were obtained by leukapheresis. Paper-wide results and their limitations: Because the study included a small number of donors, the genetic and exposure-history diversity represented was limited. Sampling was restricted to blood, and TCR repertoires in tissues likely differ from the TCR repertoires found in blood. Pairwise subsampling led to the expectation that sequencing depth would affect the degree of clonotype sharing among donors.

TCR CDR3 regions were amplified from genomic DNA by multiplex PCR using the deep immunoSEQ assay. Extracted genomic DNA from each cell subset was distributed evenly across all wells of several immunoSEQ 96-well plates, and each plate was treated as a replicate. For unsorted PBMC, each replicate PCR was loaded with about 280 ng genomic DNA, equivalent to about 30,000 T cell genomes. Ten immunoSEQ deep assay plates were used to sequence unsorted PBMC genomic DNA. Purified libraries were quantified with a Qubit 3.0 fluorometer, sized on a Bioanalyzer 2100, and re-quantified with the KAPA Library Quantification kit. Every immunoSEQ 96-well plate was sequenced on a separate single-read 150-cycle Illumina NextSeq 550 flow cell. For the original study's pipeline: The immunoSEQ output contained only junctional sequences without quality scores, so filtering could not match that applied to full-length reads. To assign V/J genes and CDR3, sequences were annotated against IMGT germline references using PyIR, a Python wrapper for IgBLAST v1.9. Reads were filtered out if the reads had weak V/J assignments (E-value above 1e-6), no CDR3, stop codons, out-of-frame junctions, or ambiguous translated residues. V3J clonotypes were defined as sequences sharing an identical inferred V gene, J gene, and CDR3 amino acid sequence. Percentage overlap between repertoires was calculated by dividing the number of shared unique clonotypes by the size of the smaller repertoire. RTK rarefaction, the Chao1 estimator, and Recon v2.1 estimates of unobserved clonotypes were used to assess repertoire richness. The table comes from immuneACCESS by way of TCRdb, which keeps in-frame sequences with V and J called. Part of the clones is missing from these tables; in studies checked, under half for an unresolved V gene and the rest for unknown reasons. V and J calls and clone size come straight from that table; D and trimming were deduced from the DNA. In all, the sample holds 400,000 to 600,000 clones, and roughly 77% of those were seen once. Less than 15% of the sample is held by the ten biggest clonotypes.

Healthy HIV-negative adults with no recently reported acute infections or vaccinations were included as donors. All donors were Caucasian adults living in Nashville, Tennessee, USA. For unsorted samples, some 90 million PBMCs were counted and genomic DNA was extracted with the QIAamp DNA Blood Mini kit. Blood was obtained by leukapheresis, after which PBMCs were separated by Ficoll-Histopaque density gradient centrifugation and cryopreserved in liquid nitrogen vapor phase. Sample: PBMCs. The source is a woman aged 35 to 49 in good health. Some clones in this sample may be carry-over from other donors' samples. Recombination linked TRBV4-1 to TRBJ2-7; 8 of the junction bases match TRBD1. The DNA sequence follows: TGCGCCAGCAGCCAAGGGGGCAGGGGGCACCAGTACTTC. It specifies CASSQGGRGHQYF.